A selection of T cell receptor beta chains follows, all from one sample in a study of regulatory T cells in long-lasting Graves disease. TCRdb used MiXCR to reprocess the multiplex PCR reads, holding one entry per CDR3 protein. This table holds 430,000 or so distinct CDR3 sequences, around 20% found once. The sequencing used peripheral blood mononuclear cells (PBMCs), collected when the disease was refractory, from a patient treated with antithyroid drugs. The receptors derive from a female donor with Graves disease. The CDR3 runs from the conserved cysteine through the conserved F or W. The D gene is left open where the match is weak. Rows give clone size only sometimes, using once, few, many, or a class for an expanded clone.

V	D	J	size	CDR3	DNA
TRBV9	TRBD1	TRBJ1-4	-	CASSVSGTGTDNEKLFF	TGTGCCAGCAGCGTCTCCGGGACCGGGACAGATAATGAAAAACTGTTTTTT
TRBV9	-	TRBJ2-4	few	CASSVGSGASYIQYF	TGTGCCAGCAGCGTAGGGTCAGGGGCAAGCTACATTCAGTACTTC
TRBV6-2/TRBV6-3	-	TRBJ2-1	-	CASSGEPLHNEQFF	TGTGCCAGCAGTGGCGAGCCCCTCCACAATGAGCAGTTCTTC
TRBV20-1	-	TRBJ2-7	many	CSARFAGTYYEQYF	TGCAGTGCTAGATTCGCCGGGACTTACTACGAGCAGTACTTC
TRBV2	-	TRBJ1-4	many	CASSEEYKVGEKLFF	TGTGCCAGCAGTGAAGAATACAAGGTTGGCGAAAAACTGTTTTTT
TRBV28	-	TRBJ2-1	-	CASSSQVGIVNEQFF	TGTGCCAGCAGTTCCCAGGTCGGGATCGTAAATGAGCAGTTCTTC
TRBV30	TRBD1	TRBJ2-2	-	CAWSRDRASGELFF	TGTGCCTGGAGTCGGGACAGGGCATCCGGGGAGCTGTTTTTT
TRBV2	-	TRBJ1-1	many	CASSEDRAAEAFF	TGTGCCAGCAGTGAAGATCGGGCAGCCGAAGCTTTCTTT
TRBV7-6	-	TRBJ1-2	-	CASSPSDDGYTF	TGTGCCAGCAGCCCGTCCGATGATGGCTACACCTTC
TRBV5-6	-	TRBJ2-7	-	CASSLAGASGNEQYF	TGTGCCAGCAGCTTGGCTGGGGCCAGTGGGAACGAGCAGTACTTC
TRBV29-1	-	TRBJ2-2	-	CSGRGTANTGELFF	TGCAGCGGGAGGGGGACAGCGAACACCGGGGAGCTGTTTTTT
TRBV5-4	-	TRBJ2-1	-	CAWSVTGEQFF	TGTGCCTGGAGTGTAACTGGTGAGCAGTTCTTC
TRBV20-1	TRBD2	TRBJ2-2	-	CSARDLAGVSTGELFF	TGCAGTGCTAGAGATTTAGCGGGAGTGAGCACCGGGGAGCTGTTTTTT
TRBV12-3/TRBV12-4	-	TRBJ1-3	many	CASSFERNTIYF	TGTGCCAGCAGTTTCGAGAGAAACACCATATATTTT
TRBV9	-	TRBJ1-1	-	CASSSYTNTEAFF	TGTGCCAGCAGCTCCTACACCAACACTGAAGCTTTCTTT
TRBV28	TRBD2	TRBJ2-7	many	CASRGLAGAYEQYF	TGTGCCAGCAGGGGACTAGCGGGGGCCTACGAGCAGTACTTC
TRBV15	-	TRBJ1-5	many	CATSRDLGANQPQHF	TGTGCCACCAGCAGAGATTTAGGGGCCAATCAGCCCCAGCATTTT
TRBV28	-	TRBJ2-2	few	CASSRAGTNTGELFF	TGTGCCAGCAGCCGGGCGGGGACGAACACCGGGGAGCTGTTTTTT
TRBV27	TRBD2	TRBJ2-7	many	CASGLAAISYEQYF	TGTGCCAGCGGCCTAGCGGCGATCTCCTACGAGCAGTACTTC
TRBV29-1	TRBD1	TRBJ2-5	many	CSVEGTGVLKTQYF	TGCAGCGTTGAAGGAACAGGGGTTTTGAAGACCCAGTACTTC
TRBV28	-	TRBJ2-7	many	CASSFSRNTYEQYF	TGTGCCAGCAGTTTTTCTCGCAATACCTACGAGCAGTACTTC
TRBV29-1	-	TRBJ2-1	few	CSISIGASYNEQFF	TGCAGTATATCTATCGGGGCTTCATACAATGAGCAGTTCTTC
TRBV7-9	-	TRBJ1-1	-	CASSDQTEEAFF	TGTGCCAGCAGCGACCAGACAGAAGAAGCTTTCTTT
TRBV11-2	-	TRBJ2-7	few	CASSPSDEGRYF	TGTGCCAGCAGCCCGAGCGACGAGGGTCGGTACTTC
TRBV7-2	TRBD2	TRBJ2-7	many	CASSFWGLADEQYF	TGTGCCAGCAGCTTCTGGGGACTAGCGGACGAGCAGTACTTC